The present T cell receptor (beta chain) was sequenced within a study of blood T cell repertoires in COVID-19. Across the study: COVID-19 samples collected from the United States, Italy and Spain covered acute and convalescent phases.

In the source study's methods: Reference gene primer amplification gave estimated nucleated cell counts. Measured with immunoSEQ multiplex PCR; TCRdb has only the in-frame clones, and not every one. That table furnishes V, J and clone size, whereas the DNA furnished D and trimming. The data hold roughly 140,000 clones, with more than 75% observed a single time. The length of the CDR3 is 15 residues. Germline CDR1 is LGHDT and CDR2 is YNNKEL (reference sequence). The V and J ends lost 0 bases and 1 base, in that order; junction bases with no gene match: 1. In assigning cohorts, the study relied on participant-reported clinical history. Two negative PCRs, clearance, or symptom resolution had been documented for recovered Cohort 3 donors.

The sequence derives from a man between 60 and 70 years old who had recovered from COVID-19. The chain uses TRBV3-1 (or the pseudogene TRBV3-2) and TRBJ2-5, with 8 nucleotides matching TRBD2. Sequenced material: PBMCs or T cells enriched from blood (not recorded which). The CDR3 DNA sequence: TGTGCCAGCAGCCAAGACAGCGGGGGCCAAGAGACCCAGTACTTC. This translates into CASSQDSGGQETQYF.